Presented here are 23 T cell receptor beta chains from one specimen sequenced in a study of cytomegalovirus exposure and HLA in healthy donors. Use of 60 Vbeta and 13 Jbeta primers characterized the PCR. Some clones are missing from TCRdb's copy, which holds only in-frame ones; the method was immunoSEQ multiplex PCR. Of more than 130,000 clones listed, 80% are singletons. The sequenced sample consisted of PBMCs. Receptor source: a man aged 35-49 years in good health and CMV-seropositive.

The CDR3 sequence: CASSYAGGTQYF. The CDR3, as DNA: TGTGCCAGCAGTTACGCGGGTGGTACGCAGTATTTT. The gene calls are TRBV6-5 and TRBJ2-3, with a possible D match to TRBD2 (5 bases). The CDR3 has 12 amino acids. CDR1 and CDR2 (germline): MNHEY, SVGAGI. Trimming removed 2 bases at V and 8 bases at J, with 8 bases between.

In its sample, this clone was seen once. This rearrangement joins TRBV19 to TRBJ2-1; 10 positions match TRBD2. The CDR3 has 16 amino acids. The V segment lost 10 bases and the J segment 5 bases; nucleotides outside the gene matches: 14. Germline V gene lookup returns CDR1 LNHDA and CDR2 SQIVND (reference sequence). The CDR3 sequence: CATRSTGGLAHNEQFF. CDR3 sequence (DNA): TGTGCCACCCGAAGTACAGGGGGACTAGCGCACAATGAGCAGTTCTTC.

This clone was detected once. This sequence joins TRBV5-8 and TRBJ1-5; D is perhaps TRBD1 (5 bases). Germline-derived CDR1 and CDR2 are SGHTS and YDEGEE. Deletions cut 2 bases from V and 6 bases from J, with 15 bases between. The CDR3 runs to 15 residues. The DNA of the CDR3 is TGTGCCAGCAGCTTTGTGTGGGGGGTAGGTCAGCCCCAGCATTTT. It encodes CASSFVWGVGQPQHF.

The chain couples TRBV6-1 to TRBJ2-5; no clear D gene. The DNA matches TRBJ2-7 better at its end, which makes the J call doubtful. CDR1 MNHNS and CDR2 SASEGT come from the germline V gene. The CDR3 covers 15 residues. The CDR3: CASSAQNNDPYEQYF. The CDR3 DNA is TGTGCCAGCAGTGCACAGAACAATGACCCCTACGAGCAGTACTTC.

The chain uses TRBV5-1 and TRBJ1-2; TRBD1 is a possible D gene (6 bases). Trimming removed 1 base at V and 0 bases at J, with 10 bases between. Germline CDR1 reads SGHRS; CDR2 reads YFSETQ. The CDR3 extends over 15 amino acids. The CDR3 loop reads CASSLWTAANYGYTF. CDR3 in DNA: TGCGCCAGCAGCTTGTGGACAGCCGCTAACTATGGCTACACCTTC.

CDR3 nucleotides: TGTGCCAGCAGCTTAGTAAGCGGAGTAGCTTTCTTT. Encoded protein: CASSLVSGVAFF. V is TRBV7-2 and J is TRBJ1-1, with D unclear. This CDR3 is 12 amino acids long. Per germline, CDR1 SGHTA and CDR2 FQGNSA. V shed 1 base and J shed 10 bases, with 10 bases lying between them.

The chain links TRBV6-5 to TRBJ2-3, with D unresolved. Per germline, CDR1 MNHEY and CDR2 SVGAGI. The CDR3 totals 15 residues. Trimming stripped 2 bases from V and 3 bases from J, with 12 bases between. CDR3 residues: CASSYGLAYTDTQYF. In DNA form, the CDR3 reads TGTGCCAGCAGTTACGGGTTAGCTTATACAGATACGCAGTATTTT.

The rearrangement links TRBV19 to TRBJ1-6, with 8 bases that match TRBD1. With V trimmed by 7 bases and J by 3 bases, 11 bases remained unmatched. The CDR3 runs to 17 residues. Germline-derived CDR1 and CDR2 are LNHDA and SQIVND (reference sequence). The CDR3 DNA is TGTGCCAGTACCACCACTCGGACAGGGAGCTATAATTCACCCCTCCACTTT. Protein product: CASTTTRTGSYNSPLHF. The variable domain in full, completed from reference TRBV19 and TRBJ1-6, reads DGGITQSPKYLFRKEGQNVTLSCEQNLNHDAMYWYRQDPGQGLRLIYYSQIVNDFQKGDIAEGYSVSREKKESFPLTVTSAQKNPTAFYLCASTTTRTGSYNSPLHFGNGTRLTVT.

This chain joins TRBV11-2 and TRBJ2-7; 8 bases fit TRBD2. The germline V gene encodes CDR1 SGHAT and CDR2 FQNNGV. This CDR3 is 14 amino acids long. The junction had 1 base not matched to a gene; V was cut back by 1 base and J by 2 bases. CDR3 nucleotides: TGTGCCAGCAGCTTAGCGGGGGGGACCTACGAGCAGTACTTC. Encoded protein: CASSLAGGTYEQYF.

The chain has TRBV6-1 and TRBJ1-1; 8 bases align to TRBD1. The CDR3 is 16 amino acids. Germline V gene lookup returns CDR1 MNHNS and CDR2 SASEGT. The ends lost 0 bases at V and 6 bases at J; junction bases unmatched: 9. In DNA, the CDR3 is TGTGCCAGCAGTGAAGCGGCAGGGGGCGCGAAATCTGAAGCTTTCTTT. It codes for CASSEAAGGAKSEAFF.

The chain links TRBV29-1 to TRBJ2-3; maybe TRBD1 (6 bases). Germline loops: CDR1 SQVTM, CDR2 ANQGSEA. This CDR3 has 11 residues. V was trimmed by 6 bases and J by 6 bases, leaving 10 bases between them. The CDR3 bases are TGCAGCGTACAGGGTTACGATACGCAGTATTTT. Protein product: CSVQGYDTQYF.

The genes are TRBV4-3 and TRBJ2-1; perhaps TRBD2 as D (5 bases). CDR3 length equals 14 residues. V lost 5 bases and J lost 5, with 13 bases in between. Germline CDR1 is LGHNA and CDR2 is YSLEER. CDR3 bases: TGCGCCAGCAGCGGACTGGTTGACAACAATGAGCAGTTCTTC. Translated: CASSGLVDNNEQFF.

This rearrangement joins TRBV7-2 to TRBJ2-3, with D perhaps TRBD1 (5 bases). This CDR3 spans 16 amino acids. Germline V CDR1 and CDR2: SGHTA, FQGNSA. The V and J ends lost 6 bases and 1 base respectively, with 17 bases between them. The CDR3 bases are TGTGCCAGCAGACAAGAAAGGGGCACCGGCACAGATACGCAGTATTTT. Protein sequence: CASRQERGTGTDTQYF.

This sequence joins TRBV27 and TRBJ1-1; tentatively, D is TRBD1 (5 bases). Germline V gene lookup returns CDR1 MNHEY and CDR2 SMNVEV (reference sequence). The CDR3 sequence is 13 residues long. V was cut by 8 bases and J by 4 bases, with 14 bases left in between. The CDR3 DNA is TGTGCCAGCTTCACCCCCGGGGGCACTGAAGCTTTCTTT. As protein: CASFTPGGTEAFF.

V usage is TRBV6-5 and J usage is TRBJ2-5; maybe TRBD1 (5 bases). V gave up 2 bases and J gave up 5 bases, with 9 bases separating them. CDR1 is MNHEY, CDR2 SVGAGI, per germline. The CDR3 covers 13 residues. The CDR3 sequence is CASSYRGWETQYF. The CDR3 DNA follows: TGTGCCAGCAGTTACAGGGGCTGGGAGACCCAGTACTTC.

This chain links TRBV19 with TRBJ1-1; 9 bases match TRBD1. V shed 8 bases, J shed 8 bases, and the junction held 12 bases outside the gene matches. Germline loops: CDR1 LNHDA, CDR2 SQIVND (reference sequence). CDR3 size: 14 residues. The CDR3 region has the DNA TGTGCCAGTGCCCGGGACAGGGTCTTAGGAGAAGCTTTCTTT. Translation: CASARDRVLGEAFF.

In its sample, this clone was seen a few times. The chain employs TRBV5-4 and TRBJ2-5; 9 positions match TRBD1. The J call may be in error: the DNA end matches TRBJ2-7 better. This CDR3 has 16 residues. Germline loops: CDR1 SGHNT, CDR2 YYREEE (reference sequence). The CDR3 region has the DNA TGTGCCAGCAGCTCACTTCCGGGACAGGGTTGGGGCGAGCAGTACTTC. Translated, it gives CASSSLPGQGWGEQYF.

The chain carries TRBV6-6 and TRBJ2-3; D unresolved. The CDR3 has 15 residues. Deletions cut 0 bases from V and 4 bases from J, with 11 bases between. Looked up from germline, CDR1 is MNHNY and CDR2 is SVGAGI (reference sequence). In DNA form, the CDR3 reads TGTGCCAGCAGTTACTCCGAATCTAGAGCAGATACGCAGTATTTT. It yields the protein CASSYSESRADTQYF.

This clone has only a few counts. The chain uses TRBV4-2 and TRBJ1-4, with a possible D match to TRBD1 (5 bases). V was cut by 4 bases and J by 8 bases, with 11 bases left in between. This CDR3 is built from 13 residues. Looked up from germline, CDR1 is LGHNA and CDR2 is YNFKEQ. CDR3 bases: TGTGCCAGCAGCCCGCCAGGGAGGGAAAAACTGTTTTTT. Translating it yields CASSPPGREKLFF.

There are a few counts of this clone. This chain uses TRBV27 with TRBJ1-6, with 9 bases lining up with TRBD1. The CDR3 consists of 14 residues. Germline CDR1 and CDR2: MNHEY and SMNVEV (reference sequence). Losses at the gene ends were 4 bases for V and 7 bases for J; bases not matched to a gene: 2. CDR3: CASSWDRANSPLHF. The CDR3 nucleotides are TGTGCCAGCAGTTGGGACAGGGCAAATTCACCCCTCCACTTT.

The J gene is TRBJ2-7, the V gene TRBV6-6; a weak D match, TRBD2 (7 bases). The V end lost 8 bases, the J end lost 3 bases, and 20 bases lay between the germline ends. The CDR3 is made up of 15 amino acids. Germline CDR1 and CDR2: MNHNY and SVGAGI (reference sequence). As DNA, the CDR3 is TGTGCCAGCCAAGGGGCGGGGGCCGAAGTCTACGAGCAGTACTTC. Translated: CASQGAGAEVYEQYF.

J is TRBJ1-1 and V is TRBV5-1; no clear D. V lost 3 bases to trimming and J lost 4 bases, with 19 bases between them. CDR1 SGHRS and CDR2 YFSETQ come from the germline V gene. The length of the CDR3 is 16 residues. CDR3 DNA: TGCGCCAGCAGCTCTTCCGTAGCGGGGTGGGTCACTGAAGCTTTCTTT. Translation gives CASSSSVAGWVTEAFF.

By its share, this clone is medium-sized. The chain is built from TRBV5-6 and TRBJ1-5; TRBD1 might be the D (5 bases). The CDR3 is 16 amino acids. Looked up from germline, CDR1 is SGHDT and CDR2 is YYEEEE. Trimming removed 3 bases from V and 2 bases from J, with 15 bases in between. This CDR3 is CASSWGGEWGNQPQHF. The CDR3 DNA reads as TGTGCCAGCAGCTGGGGGGGGGAATGGGGCAATCAGCCCCAGCATTTT.